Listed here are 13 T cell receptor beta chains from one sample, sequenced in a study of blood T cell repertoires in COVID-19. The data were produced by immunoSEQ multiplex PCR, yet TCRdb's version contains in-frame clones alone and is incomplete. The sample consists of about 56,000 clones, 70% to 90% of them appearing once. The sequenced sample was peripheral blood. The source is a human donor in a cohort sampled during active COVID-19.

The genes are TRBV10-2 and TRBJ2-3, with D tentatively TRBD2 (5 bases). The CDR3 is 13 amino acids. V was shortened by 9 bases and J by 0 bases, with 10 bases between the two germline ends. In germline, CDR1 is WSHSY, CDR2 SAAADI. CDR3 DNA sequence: TGCGCCAGTCGACTACCTAGCACAGATACGCAGTATTTT. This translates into CASRLPSTDTQYF.

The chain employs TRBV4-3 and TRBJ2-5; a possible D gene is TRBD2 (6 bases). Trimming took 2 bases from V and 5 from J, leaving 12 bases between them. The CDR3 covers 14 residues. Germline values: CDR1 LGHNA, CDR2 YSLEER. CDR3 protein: CASSQRLGVETQYF. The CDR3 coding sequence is TGCGCCAGCAGCCAAAGACTAGGGGTCGAGACCCAGTACTTC.

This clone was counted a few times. CDR3 sequence: CASTPSGTHYEQYF. Here the CDR3 DNA reads TGTGCCAGTACCCCTTCCGGGACACACTACGAGCAGTACTTC. This chain links TRBV19 with TRBJ2-7, with D tentatively TRBD1 (6 bases). CDR3 length: 14 residues. Looked up from germline, CDR1 is LNHDA and CDR2 is SQIVND (reference sequence). V lost 7 bases to trimming and J lost 3 bases, with 16 bases between them.

CDR3 bases: TGTGCCAGCAGGGTACAGGGGTCCGGGACTGAAGCTTTCTTT. Amino acids: CASRVQGSGTEAFF. The rearrangement joins TRBV2 to TRBJ1-1, with TRBD1 matching 7 bases. V was pared by 6 bases and J by 5 bases, with 9 bases of the junction left unmatched. CDR3 size: 14 residues. The germline gives CDR1 SNHLY, CDR2 FYNNEI. The full variable domain, in which reference TRBV2 and TRBJ1-1 provide the parts outside the CDR3, is EPEVTQTPSHQVTQMGQEVILRCVPISNHLYFYWYRQILGQKVEFLVSFYNNEISEKSEIFDDQFSVERPDGSNFTLKIRSTKLEDSAMYFCASRVQGSGTEAFFGQGTRLTVV.

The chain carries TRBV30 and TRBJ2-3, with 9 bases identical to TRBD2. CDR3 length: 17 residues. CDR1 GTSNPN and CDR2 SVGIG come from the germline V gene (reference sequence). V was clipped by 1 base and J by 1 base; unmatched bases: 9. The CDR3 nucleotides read TGTGCCTGGAGTGGCCCCCTGACTAGCGGACGCACAGATACGCAGTATTTT. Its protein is CAWSGPLTSGRTDTQYF.

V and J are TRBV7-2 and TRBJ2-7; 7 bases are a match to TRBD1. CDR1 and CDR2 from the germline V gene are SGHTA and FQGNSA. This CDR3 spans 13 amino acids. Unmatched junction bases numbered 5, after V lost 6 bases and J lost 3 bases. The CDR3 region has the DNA TGTGCCAGCAGAAGCGGACAGGACTACGAGCAGTACTTC. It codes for CASRSGQDYEQYF. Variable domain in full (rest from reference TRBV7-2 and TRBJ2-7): GAGVSQSPSNKVTEKGKDVELRCDPISGHTALYWYRQSLGQGLEFLIYFQGNSAPDKSGLPSDRFSAERTGGSVSTLTIQRTQQEDSAVYLCASRSGQDYEQYFGPGTRLTVT.

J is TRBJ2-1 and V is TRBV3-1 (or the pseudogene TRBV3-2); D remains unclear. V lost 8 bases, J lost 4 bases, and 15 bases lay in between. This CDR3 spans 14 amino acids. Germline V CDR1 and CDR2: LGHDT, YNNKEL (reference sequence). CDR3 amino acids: CASESTTSYNEQFF. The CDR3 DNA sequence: TGTGCCAGCGAGTCTACTACCTCATACAATGAGCAGTTCTTC.

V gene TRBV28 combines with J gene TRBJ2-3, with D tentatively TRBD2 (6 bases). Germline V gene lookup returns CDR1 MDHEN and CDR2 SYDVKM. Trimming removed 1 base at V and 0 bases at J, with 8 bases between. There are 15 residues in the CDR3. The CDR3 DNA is TGTGCCAGCAGTTTATTGGGACTGAGCACAGATACGCAGTATTTT. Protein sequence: CASSLLGLSTDTQYF.

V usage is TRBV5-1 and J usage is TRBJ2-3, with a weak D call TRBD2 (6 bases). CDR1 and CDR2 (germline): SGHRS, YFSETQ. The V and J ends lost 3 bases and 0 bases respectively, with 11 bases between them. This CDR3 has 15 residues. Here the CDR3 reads CASSSPGTSTDTQYF. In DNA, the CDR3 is TGCGCCAGCAGCTCCCCCGGGACTAGCACAGATACGCAGTATTTT.

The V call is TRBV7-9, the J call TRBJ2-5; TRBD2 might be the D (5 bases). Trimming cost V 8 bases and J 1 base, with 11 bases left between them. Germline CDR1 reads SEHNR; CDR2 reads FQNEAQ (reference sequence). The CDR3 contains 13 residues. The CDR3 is CASRLRVQETQYF. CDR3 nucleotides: TGTGCCAGCCGGTTGAGGGTCCAAGAGACCCAGTACTTC.

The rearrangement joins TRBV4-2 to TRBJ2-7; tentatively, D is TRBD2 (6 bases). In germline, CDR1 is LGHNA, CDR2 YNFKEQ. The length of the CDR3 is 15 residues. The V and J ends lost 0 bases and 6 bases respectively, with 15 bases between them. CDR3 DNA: TGTGCCAGCAGCCAAGATGGAGGGTGGGGCGCCGAGCAGTACTTC. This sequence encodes CASSQDGGWGAEQYF.

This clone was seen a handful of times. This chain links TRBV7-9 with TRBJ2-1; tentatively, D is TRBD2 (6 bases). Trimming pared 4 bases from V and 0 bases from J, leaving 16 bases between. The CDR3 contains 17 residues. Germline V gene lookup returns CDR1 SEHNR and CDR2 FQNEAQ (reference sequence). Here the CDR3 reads CASSSRGGENSYNEQFF. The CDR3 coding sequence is TGTGCCAGCAGCTCTCGCGGAGGGGAAAACTCCTACAATGAGCAGTTCTTC. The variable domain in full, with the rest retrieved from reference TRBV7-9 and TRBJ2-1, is DTGVSQNPRHKITKRGQNVTFRCDPISEHNRLYWYRQTLGQGPEFLTYFQNEAQLEKSRLLSDRFSAERPKGSFSTLEIQRTEQGDSAMYLCASSSRGGENSYNEQFFGPGTRLTVL.

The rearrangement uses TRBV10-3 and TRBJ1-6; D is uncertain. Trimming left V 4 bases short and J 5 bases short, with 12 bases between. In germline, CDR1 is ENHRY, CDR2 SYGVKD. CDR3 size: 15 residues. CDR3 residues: CAISAGGSNNSPLHF. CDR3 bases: TGTGCCATCAGTGCTGGCGGAAGTAATAATTCACCCCTCCACTTT.